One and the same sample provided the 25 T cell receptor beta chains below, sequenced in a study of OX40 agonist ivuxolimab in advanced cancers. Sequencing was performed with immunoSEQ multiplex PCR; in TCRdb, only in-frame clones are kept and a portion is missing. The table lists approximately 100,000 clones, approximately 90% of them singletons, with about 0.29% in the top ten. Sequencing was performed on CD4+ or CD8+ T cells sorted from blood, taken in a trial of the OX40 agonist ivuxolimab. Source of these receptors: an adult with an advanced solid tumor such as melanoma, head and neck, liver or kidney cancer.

Here the CDR3 DNA reads TGTGCCAGCAGTGAATCGCAGGGGTACACCGGGGAGCTGTTTTTT. Amino acids: CASSESQGYTGELFF. The chain uses TRBV25-1 and TRBJ2-2; maybe TRBD1 (6 bases). V was pared by 1 base and J by 3 bases, with 9 bases between. Germline V CDR1 and CDR2: MGHDK, SYGVNS. CDR3 length: 15 residues.

The CDR3 reads CASSQSFGGLVPSYNEQFF. CDR3 coding DNA: TGCGCCAGCAGCCAGTCATTTGGGGGACTAGTGCCCTCCTACAATGAGCAGTTCTTC. The chain links TRBV4-1 to TRBJ2-1; 8 nucleotides line up with TRBD2. The germline gives CDR1 MGHRA, CDR2 YSYEKL. V lost 3 bases, J lost 0 bases, and 13 bases stayed unmatched. The CDR3 runs 19 residues.

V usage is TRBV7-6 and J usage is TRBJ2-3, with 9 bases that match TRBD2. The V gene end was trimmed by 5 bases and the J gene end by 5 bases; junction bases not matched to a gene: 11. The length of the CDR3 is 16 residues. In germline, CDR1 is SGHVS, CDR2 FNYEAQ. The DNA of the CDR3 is TGTGCCAGCAGCAAGAATAGCGGGAGAGGGGGAGATACGCAGTATTTT. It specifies CASSKNSGRGGDTQYF.

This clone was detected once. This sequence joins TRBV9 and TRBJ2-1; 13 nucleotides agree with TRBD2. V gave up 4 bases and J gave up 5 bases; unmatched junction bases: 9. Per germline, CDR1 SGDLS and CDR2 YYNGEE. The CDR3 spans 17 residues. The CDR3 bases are TGTGCCAGCAGCCCCCGGACTAGCGGGAGTGGTAACAATGAGCAGTTCTTC. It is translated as CASSPRTSGSGNNEQFF.

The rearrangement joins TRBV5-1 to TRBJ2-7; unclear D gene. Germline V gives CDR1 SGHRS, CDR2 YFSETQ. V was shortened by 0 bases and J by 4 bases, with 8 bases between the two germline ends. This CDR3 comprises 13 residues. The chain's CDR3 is CASSLAWEYEQYF. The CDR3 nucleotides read TGCGCCAGCAGCTTGGCATGGGAATACGAGCAGTACTTC.

DNA of the CDR3: TGTGCCAGCAGCGCCTTAGACGGGTACGAGCAGTACTTC. This codes for CASSALDGYEQYF. The chain couples TRBV9 to TRBJ2-7; D not certain. Trimming pared 3 bases from V and 4 bases from J, leaving 11 bases between. This CDR3 contains 13 residues. The germline V gene has CDR1 SGDLS and CDR2 YYNGEE.

The CDR3 protein is CASSLRGQGAADTQYF. The CDR3 DNA reads as TGTGCCAGCAGCTTAAGGGGGCAGGGGGCAGCAGATACGCAGTATTTT. This chain links TRBV7-3 with TRBJ2-3; 8 bases line up with TRBD1. Germline loops: CDR1 SGHTA, CDR2 FQGTGA. With 1 base clipped from V and 4 bases from J, the junction kept 7 bases outside the gene matches. This CDR3 is 16 amino acids long.

The CDR3 loop is CASSILRAGDYEQYF. DNA for the CDR3: TGTGCCAGTAGTATCCTTCGGGCAGGGGACTACGAGCAGTACTTC. This sequence joins TRBV19 and TRBJ2-7; tentative D call: TRBD1 (6 bases). Germline lookup yields CDR1 LNHDA and CDR2 SQIVND (reference sequence). The CDR3 consists of 15 residues. Trimming pared 3 bases from V and 3 bases from J, leaving 15 bases between.

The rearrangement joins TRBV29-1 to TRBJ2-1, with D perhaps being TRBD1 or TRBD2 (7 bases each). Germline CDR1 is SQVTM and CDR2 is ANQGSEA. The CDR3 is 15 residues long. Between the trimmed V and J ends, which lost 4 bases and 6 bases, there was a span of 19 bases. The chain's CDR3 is CSVARAGGASNEQFF. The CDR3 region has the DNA TGCAGCGTTGCACGGGCAGGGGGGGCCTCCAATGAGCAGTTCTTC.

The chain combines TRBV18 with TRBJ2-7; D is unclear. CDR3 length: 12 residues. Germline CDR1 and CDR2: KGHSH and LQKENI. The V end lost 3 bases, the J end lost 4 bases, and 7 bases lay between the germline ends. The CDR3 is CASSPEQYEQYF. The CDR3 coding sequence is TGTGCCAGCTCACCGGAACAGTACGAGCAGTACTTC.

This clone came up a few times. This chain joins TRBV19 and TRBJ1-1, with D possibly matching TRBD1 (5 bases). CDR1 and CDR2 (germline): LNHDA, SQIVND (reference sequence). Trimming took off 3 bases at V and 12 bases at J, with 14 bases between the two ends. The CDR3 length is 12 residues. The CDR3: CASSILQGRPFF. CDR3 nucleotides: TGTGCCAGTAGTATCCTGCAGGGAAGGCCTTTCTTT. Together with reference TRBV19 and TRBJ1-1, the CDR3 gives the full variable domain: DGGITQSPKYLFRKEGQNVTLSCEQNLNHDAMYWYRQDPGQGLRLIYYSQIVNDFQKGDIAEGYSVSREKKESFPLTVTSAQKNPTAFYLCASSILQGRPFFGQGTRLTVV.

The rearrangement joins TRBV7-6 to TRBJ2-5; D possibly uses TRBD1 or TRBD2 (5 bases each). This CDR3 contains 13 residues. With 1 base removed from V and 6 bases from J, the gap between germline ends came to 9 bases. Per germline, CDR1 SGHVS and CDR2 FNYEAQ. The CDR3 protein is CASSLGGTKTQYF. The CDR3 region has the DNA TGTGCCAGCAGCTTAGGAGGGACCAAGACCCAGTACTTC.

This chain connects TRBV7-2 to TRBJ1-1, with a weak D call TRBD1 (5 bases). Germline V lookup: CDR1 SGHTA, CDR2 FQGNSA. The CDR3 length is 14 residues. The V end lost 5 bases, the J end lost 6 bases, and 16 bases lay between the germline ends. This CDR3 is CASSPTGTGAEAFF. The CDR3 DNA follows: TGTGCCAGCAGCCCTACAGGAACCGGGGCTGAAGCTTTCTTT. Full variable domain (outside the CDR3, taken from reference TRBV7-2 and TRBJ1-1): GAGVSQSPSNKVTEKGKDVELRCDPISGHTALYWYRQSLGQGLEFLIYFQGNSAPDKSGLPSDRFSAERTGGSVSTLTIQRTQQEDSAVYLCASSPTGTGAEAFFGQGTRLTVV.

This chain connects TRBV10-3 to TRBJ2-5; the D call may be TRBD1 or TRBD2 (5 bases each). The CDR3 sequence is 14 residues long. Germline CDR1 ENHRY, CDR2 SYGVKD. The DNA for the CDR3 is TGTGCTAGCCGAGATTTTGGGGGTCAAGAGACCCAGTACTTC. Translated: CASRDFGGQETQYF.

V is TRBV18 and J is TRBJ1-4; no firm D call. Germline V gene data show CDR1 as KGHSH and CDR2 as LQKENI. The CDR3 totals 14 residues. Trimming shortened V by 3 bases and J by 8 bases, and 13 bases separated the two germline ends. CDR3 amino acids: CASSPDVRVEKLFF. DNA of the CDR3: TGTGCCAGCTCACCGGATGTCCGGGTCGAAAAACTGTTTTTT.

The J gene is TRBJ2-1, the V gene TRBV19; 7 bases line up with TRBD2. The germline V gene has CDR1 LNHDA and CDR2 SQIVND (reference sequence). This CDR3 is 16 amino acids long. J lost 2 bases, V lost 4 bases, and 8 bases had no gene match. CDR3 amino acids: CASSSHSSGAYNEQFF. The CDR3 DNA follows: TGTGCCAGTAGTAGTCACTCTAGCGGAGCCTACAATGAGCAGTTCTTC.

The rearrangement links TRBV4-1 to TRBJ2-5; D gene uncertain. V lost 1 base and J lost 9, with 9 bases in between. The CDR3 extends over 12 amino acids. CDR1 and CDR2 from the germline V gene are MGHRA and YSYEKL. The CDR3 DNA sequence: TGCGCCAGCAGCCAAGTGTTTGTAGCCCAGTACTTC. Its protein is CASSQVFVAQYF.

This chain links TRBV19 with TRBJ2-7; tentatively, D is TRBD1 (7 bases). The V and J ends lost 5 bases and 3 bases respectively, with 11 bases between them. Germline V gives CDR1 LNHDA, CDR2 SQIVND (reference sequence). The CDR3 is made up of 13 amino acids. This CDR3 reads CASSRQGLYEQYF. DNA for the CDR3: TGTGCCAGTAGTCGACAGGGACTCTACGAGCAGTACTTC.

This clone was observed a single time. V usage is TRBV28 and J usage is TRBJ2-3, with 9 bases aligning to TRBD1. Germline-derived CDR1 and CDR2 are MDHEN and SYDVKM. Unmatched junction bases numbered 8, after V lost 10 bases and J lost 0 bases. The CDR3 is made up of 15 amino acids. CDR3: CATVRDRVSTDTQYF. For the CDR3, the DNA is TGTGCCACCGTCCGGGACAGGGTTAGCACAGATACGCAGTATTTT.

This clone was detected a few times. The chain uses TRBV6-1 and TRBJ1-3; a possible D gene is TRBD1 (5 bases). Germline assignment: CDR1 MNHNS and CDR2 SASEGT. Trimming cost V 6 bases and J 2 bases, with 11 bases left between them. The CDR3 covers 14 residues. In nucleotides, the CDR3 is TGTGCCAGCAGCCCCCGGACAACTGGAAACACCATATATTTT. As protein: CASSPRTTGNTIYF.

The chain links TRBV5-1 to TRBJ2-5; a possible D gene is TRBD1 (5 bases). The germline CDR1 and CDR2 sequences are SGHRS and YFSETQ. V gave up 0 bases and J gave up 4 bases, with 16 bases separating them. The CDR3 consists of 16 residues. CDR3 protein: CASSLGGIWQGETQYF. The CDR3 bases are TGCGCCAGCAGCTTGGGTGGTATATGGCAGGGAGAGACCCAGTACTTC.

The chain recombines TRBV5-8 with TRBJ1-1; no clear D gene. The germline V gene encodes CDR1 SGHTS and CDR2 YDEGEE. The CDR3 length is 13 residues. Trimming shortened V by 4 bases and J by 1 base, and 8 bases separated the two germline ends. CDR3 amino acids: CASSPYTNTEAFF. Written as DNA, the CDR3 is TGTGCCAGCAGCCCCTACACGAACACTGAAGCTTTCTTT.

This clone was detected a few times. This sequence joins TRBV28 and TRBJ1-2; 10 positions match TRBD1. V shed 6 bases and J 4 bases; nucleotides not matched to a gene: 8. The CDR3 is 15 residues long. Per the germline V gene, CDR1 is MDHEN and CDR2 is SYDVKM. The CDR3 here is CASSRQGALGYGYTF. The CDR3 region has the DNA TGTGCCAGCAGCCGACAGGGGGCGCTGGGCTATGGCTACACCTTC.

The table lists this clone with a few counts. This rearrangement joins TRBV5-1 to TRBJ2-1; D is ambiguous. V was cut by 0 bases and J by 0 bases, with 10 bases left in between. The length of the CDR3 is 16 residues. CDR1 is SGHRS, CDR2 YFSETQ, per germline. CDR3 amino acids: CASSLAGRNSYNEQFF. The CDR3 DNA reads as TGCGCCAGCAGCTTGGCAGGACGCAACTCCTACAATGAGCAGTTCTTC.

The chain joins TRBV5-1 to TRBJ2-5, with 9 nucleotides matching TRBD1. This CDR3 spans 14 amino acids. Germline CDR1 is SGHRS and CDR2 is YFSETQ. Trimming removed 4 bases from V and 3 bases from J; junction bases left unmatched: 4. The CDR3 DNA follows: TGCGCCAGCAGCCCAGGGACAGGGAAAGAGACCCAGTACTTC. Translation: CASSPGTGKETQYF. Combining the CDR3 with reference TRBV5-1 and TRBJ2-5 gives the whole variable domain KAGVTQTPRYLIKTRGQQVTLSCSPISGHRSVSWYQQTPGQGLQFLFEYFSETQRNKGNFPGRFSGRQFSNSRSEMNVSTLELGDSALYLCASSPGTGKETQYFGPGTRLLVL.